One and the same sample provided the 30 T cell receptor beta chains below, sequenced in a study of blood T cell repertoires in COVID-19. Method: immunoSEQ multiplex PCR; TCRdb's copy keeps in-frame clones and lacks some. The sample shows roughly 140,000 clones, over 70% of them seen only once. What was sequenced was peripheral blood. The source is an older woman with acute or convalescent COVID-19.

This clone was seen more than once but under ten times. The gene calls are TRBV28 and TRBJ1-1; TRBD1 is a possible D gene (6 bases). CDR3 length: 15 residues. V lost 1 base and J lost 1, with 10 bases in between. The V gene's germline CDR1 is MDHEN and CDR2 SYDVKM. As DNA, the CDR3 is TGTGCCAGCAGTTTATACGGACAGAGGAACACTGAAGCTTTCTTT. Protein: CASSLYGQRNTEAFF.

V usage is TRBV5-1 and J usage is TRBJ1-4; no reliable D call. Per germline, CDR1 SGHRS and CDR2 YFSETQ. CDR3 length equals 16 residues. The V and J ends lost 0 bases and 5 bases respectively, with 14 bases between them. The CDR3 reads CASSLAGSNQNEKLFF. In nucleotides, the CDR3 is TGCGCCAGCAGCTTGGCCGGGTCGAACCAAAATGAAAAACTGTTTTTT.

The rearrangement joins TRBV28 to TRBJ2-7, with 9 bases fitting TRBD1. Germline loops: CDR1 MDHEN, CDR2 SYDVKM. The CDR3 has 15 amino acids. V gave up 5 bases and J gave up 4 bases; unmatched junction bases: 9. The CDR3 DNA reads TGTGCCAGCAGTCAAACAGGGGGCGCGCATTACGAGCAGTACTTC. Its translation: CASSQTGGAHYEQYF. The entire variable domain, with the rest obtained from reference TRBV28 and TRBJ2-7, is as follows: DVKVTQSSRYLVKRTGEKVFLECVQDMDHENMFWYRQDPGLGLRLIYFSYDVKMKEKGDIPEGYSVSREKKERFSLILESASTNQTSMYLCASSQTGGAHYEQYFGPGTRLTVT.

CDR3 sequence (DNA): TGTGCCAGCAGTTTATACGGGTCCGCGGGGAACTACGAGCAGTACTTC. Translation gives CASSLYGSAGNYEQYF. The chain carries TRBV28 and TRBJ2-7; D may be TRBD2 (6 bases). V lost 1 base and J 3 bases, leaving 16 bases between the germline ends. This CDR3 region has 16 residues. Looked up from germline, CDR1 is MDHEN and CDR2 is SYDVKM.

The V gene is TRBV7-9, the J gene TRBJ2-1, with D uncertain. The V gene's germline CDR1 is SEHNR and CDR2 FQNEAQ (reference sequence). Trimming left V 1 base short and J 9 bases short, with 13 bases between. CDR3 length: 14 residues. Here the CDR3 reads CASSLEFRPGEQFF. The DNA of the CDR3 is TGTGCCAGCAGCTTAGAATTTAGACCGGGTGAGCAGTTCTTC.

The gene calls are TRBV4-1 and TRBJ2-1; the match to TRBD1 covers 9 bases. This CDR3 is 15 amino acids long. The V segment lost 4 bases and the J segment 3 bases; nucleotides outside the gene matches: 4. CDR1 and CDR2 (germline): MGHRA, YSYEKL. The CDR3 sequence: CASSPGQGVYNEQFF. Here the CDR3 DNA reads TGCGCCAGCAGCCCGGGACAGGGAGTCTACAATGAGCAGTTCTTC.

This chain uses TRBV7-9 with TRBJ1-2; no reliable D call. In germline, CDR1 is SEHNR, CDR2 FQNEAQ (reference sequence). This CDR3 has 13 amino acids. The V end lost 6 bases, the J end lost 3 bases, and 11 bases lay between the germline ends. CDR3 coding DNA: TGTGCCAGCAGTCCAACACCTCACTATGGCTACACCTTC. It is translated as CASSPTPHYGYTF.

The chain joins TRBV5-8 to TRBJ2-1; 7 bases agree with TRBD2. This CDR3 has 15 residues. The junction had 4 bases not matched to a gene; V was cut back by 0 bases and J by 4 bases. Germline loops: CDR1 SGHTS, CDR2 YDEGEE. The CDR3 nucleotides read TGTGCCAGCAGCTTGGGCGGGAGTCCGTACAATGAGCAGTTCTTC. This encodes CASSLGGSPYNEQFF.

This rearrangement joins TRBV30 to TRBJ1-5; a possible D gene is TRBD1 (5 bases). Trimming removed 1 base at V and 7 bases at J, with 14 bases between. There are 14 residues in the CDR3. Per the germline V gene, CDR1 is GTSNPN and CDR2 is SVGIG (reference sequence). The CDR3 nucleotides are TGTGCCTGGAGTGGACAGTTAAGGTTGCAGCCCCAGCATTTT. Its protein is CAWSGQLRLQPQHF.

This chain links TRBV3-1 (or the pseudogene TRBV3-2) with TRBJ2-1; 7 bases are shared with TRBD1. CDR1 and CDR2 from the germline V gene are LGHDT and YNNKEL (reference sequence). This CDR3 is 15 amino acids long. With V trimmed by 4 bases and J by 3 bases, 6 bases remained unmatched. The CDR3 DNA reads as TGTGCCAGCAGCCGACAGGGTGAGGGCTACAATGAGCAGTTCTTC. Its translation: CASSRQGEGYNEQFF.

V is TRBV7-9 and J is TRBJ2-5; D unresolved. The V and J ends lost 1 base and 2 bases respectively, with 23 bases between them. This CDR3 has 19 amino acids. Germline CDR1 SEHNR, CDR2 FQNEAQ (reference sequence). This CDR3 reads CASSLVAVGGDEKQETQYF. CDR3 nucleotide sequence: TGTGCCAGCAGCTTAGTTGCGGTTGGTGGTGATGAGAAACAAGAGACCCAGTACTTC.

This clone was seen a single time. This chain links TRBV23-1 with TRBJ1-2; a possible D gene is TRBD1 (5 bases). TRBV23-1 is an open reading frame, and its role is uncertain. The CDR3 extends over 13 amino acids. With 7 bases removed from V and 4 bases from J, the gap between germline ends came to 13 bases. CDR3 nucleotide sequence: TGCGCCAGCACCCTCGACAGAACCTATGGCTACACCTTC. Amino acid sequence: CASTLDRTYGYTF.

This clone has a handful of counts. V usage is TRBV27 and J usage is TRBJ1-1; D not resolved. The CDR3 is 13 amino acids. From germline, CDR1 is MNHEY and CDR2 SMNVEV (reference sequence). V was trimmed by 4 bases and J by 3 bases, leaving 9 bases between them. CDR3 loop: CASSSYSYTEAFF. The CDR3 DNA is TGTGCCAGCAGTTCTTACTCTTACACTGAAGCTTTCTTT.

This clone has a handful of counts. V and J are TRBV2 and TRBJ2-7, with D perhaps matching TRBD1 (6 bases). Germline-derived CDR1 and CDR2 are SNHLY and FYNNEI. The CDR3 extends over 15 amino acids. V was cut by 3 bases and J by 1 base, with 13 bases left in between. The CDR3 bases are TGTGCCAGCAGTGAGGGGGCTCGGGGTTCCTACGAGCAGTACTTC. This encodes CASSEGARGSYEQYF.

This clone is a singleton in its sample. The chain recombines TRBV27 with TRBJ2-1, with TRBD1 matching 7 bases. This CDR3 has 16 amino acids. Per the germline V gene, CDR1 is MNHEY and CDR2 is SMNVEV (reference sequence). J gave up 5 bases and V 2 bases, and 9 bases lay outside the gene matches. As DNA, the CDR3 is TGTGCCAGCAGTTTAGGGAGCCGGGACAGTAACAATGAGCAGTTCTTC. The encoded protein is CASSLGSRDSNNEQFF.

This clone was counted between two and nine times. The rearrangement joins TRBV7-2 to TRBJ2-7, with D possibly being TRBD2 (5 bases). Trimming took off 5 bases at V and 6 bases at J, with 20 bases between the two ends. The CDR3 loop spans 15 amino acids. Germline loops: CDR1 SGHTA, CDR2 FQGNSA. CDR3 protein: CASSPPGEYLGEQYF. CDR3 DNA: TGTGCCAGCAGCCCCCCCGGGGAGTACCTCGGCGAGCAGTACTTC.

The chain is built from TRBV7-6 and TRBJ1-5, with 8 positions matching TRBD1. The CDR3 sequence is 15 residues long. V lost 5 bases and J lost 7; bases outside the gene matches: 10. CDR1 SGHVS and CDR2 FNYEAQ come from the germline V gene. The CDR3 loop is CASSLTGEALQPQHF. The CDR3 nucleotides are TGTGCCAGCAGCCTGACAGGGGAAGCTCTACAGCCCCAGCATTTT.

This clone was recorded a few times. The chain joins TRBV30 to TRBJ2-7; 8 bases line up with TRBD2. Looked up from germline, CDR1 is GTSNPN and CDR2 is SVGIG (reference sequence). The V segment lost 3 bases and the J segment 3 bases; nucleotides outside the gene matches: 7. There are 14 residues in the CDR3. CDR3: CAWSEGSGVYEQYF. The DNA for the CDR3 is TGTGCCTGGAGCGAGGGTAGCGGGGTCTACGAGCAGTACTTC.

The chain employs TRBV5-1 and TRBJ2-3, with TRBD1 matching over 7 bases. Germline V lookup: CDR1 SGHRS, CDR2 YFSETQ. The CDR3 covers 15 residues. V lost 0 bases and J lost 4; bases outside the gene matches: 5. The CDR3 loop reads CASSLGGQRADTQYF. CDR3 nucleotide sequence: TGCGCCAGCAGCTTGGGGGGACAGAGGGCAGATACGCAGTATTTT. Supplemented by reference TRBV5-1 and TRBJ2-3, the full variable domain reads KAGVTQTPRYLIKTRGQQVTLSCSPISGHRSVSWYQQTPGQGLQFLFEYFSETQRNKGNFPGRFSGRQFSNSRSEMNVSTLELGDSALYLCASSLGGQRADTQYFGPGTRLTVL.

V is TRBV27 and J is TRBJ2-4; 7 bases line up with TRBD2. V lost 5 bases and J lost 8; bases outside the gene matches: 3. Germline CDR1 and CDR2: MNHEY and SMNVEV (reference sequence). The length of the CDR3 is 12 residues. This chain's CDR3 is CASSSRGDIQYF. CDR3 DNA: TGTGCCAGCAGTAGCCGGGGGGACATTCAGTACTTC.

This chain connects TRBV28 to TRBJ1-4; 10 bases map to TRBD1. The length of the CDR3 is 15 residues. Per the germline V gene, CDR1 is MDHEN and CDR2 is SYDVKM. The J segment lost 7 bases and the V segment lost 3 bases, leaving 5 bases of the junction unmatched. The CDR3, as DNA: TGTGCCAGCAGTTTGGCCGGGACAGGGGTTGAAAAACTGTTTTTT. The encoded protein is CASSLAGTGVEKLFF. Looking up the rest from reference TRBV28 and TRBJ1-4 gives the full variable domain: DVKVTQSSRYLVKRTGEKVFLECVQDMDHENMFWYRQDPGLGLRLIYFSYDVKMKEKGDIPEGYSVSREKKERFSLILESASTNQTSMYLCASSLAGTGVEKLFFGSGTQLSVL.

CDR3 nucleotide sequence: TGTGCCAGCAGCCCTGGACAGGGGGTTCGGAGCGGCAGCAATCAGCCCCAGCATTTT. This gives the protein CASSPGQGVRSGSNQPQHF. The V gene is TRBV3-1 (or the pseudogene TRBV3-2), the J gene TRBJ1-5; 10 nucleotides agree with TRBD1. The CDR3 is 19 residues long. CDR1 and CDR2 from the germline V gene are LGHDT and YNNKEL (reference sequence). V gave up 4 bases and J gave up 1 base; unmatched junction bases: 13.

The chain links TRBV6-5 to TRBJ2-7; possibly TRBD2 for D (6 bases). The germline V gene has CDR1 MNHEY and CDR2 SVGAGI. CDR3 length equals 14 residues. Between the trimmed V and J ends, which lost 6 bases and 0 bases, there was a span of 12 bases. CDR3 protein: CASSRDLTSYEQYF. The CDR3 DNA is TGTGCCAGCAGCCGGGACTTGACCTCCTACGAGCAGTACTTC.

The genes are TRBV9 and TRBJ1-2; possible D gene TRBD1, 5 bases. The CDR3 is made up of 15 amino acids. Trimming pared 4 bases from V and 3 bases from J, leaving 16 bases between. From germline, CDR1 is SGDLS and CDR2 YYNGEE. In DNA, the CDR3 is TGTGCCAGCAGCTCCCGTGCAGGGTGGTACTATGGCTACACCTTC. This codes for CASSSRAGWYYGYTF.

The V gene is TRBV28, the J gene TRBJ2-7; 9 nucleotides align to TRBD1. Germline CDR1 is MDHEN and CDR2 is SYDVKM. The V and J ends lost 3 bases and 4 bases, in that order; junction bases with no gene match: 7. This CDR3 region has 15 residues. CDR3 DNA: TGTGCCAGCAGTTTGACCGGGACAGGGAGATACGAGCAGTACTTC. This gives the protein CASSLTGTGRYEQYF. Full variable domain (outside the CDR3, taken from reference TRBV28 and TRBJ2-7): DVKVTQSSRYLVKRTGEKVFLECVQDMDHENMFWYRQDPGLGLRLIYFSYDVKMKEKGDIPEGYSVSREKKERFSLILESASTNQTSMYLCASSLTGTGRYEQYFGPGTRLTVT.

This sequence joins TRBV18 and TRBJ2-2; perhaps TRBD2 as D (6 bases). The germline V and J ends were trimmed by 3 bases and 1 base, with 21 bases remaining between them. CDR1 and CDR2 from the germline V gene are KGHSH and LQKENI. This CDR3 has 19 amino acids. The CDR3 protein is CASSPRRDANWMNTGELFF. CDR3 nucleotide sequence: TGTGCCAGCTCACCGAGGAGGGACGCAAATTGGATGAACACCGGGGAGCTGTTTTTT.

This clone was seen only a few times. This chain links TRBV19 with TRBJ2-5, with 7 bases that match TRBD2. Per the germline V gene, CDR1 is LNHDA and CDR2 is SQIVND (reference sequence). V lost 5 bases to trimming and J lost 2 bases; unmatched junction nucleotides: 5. This CDR3 is built from 14 residues. The CDR3 region is CASSGQGLQETQYF. CDR3 DNA sequence: TGTGCCAGTAGTGGGCAGGGACTACAAGAGACCCAGTACTTC.

J is TRBJ2-5 and V is TRBV7-9, with a weak D call TRBD2 (6 bases). The V end was cut by 0 bases, the J end by 2 bases, with 13 bases between. This CDR3 spans 16 amino acids. Germline CDR1 is SEHNR and CDR2 is FQNEAQ (reference sequence). The CDR3 here is CASSLARGLEQETQYF. As DNA, the CDR3 is TGTGCCAGCAGCTTAGCCCGGGGACTGGAGCAAGAGACCCAGTACTTC.

This chain links TRBV9 with TRBJ2-7; the match to TRBD2 covers 8 bases. The V and J ends lost 0 bases and 6 bases, in that order; junction bases with no gene match: 5. The CDR3 has 14 amino acids. Germline V gene data show CDR1 as SGDLS and CDR2 as YYNGEE. CDR3 loop: CASSVGLAGREQYF. The CDR3 DNA follows: TGTGCCAGCAGCGTAGGTTTAGCGGGGCGCGAGCAGTACTTC.

The chain has TRBV2 and TRBJ2-4; a weak D match, TRBD1 (7 bases). CDR1 SNHLY and CDR2 FYNNEI come from the germline V gene. CDR3 length equals 15 residues. With 2 bases removed from V and 6 bases from J, the gap between germline ends came to 14 bases. Written as DNA, the CDR3 is TGTGCCAGCAGTGAATCCAGGGGGGCAACAAACATTCAGTACTTC. As protein: CASSESRGATNIQYF.